The entry below gives a single T cell receptor beta chain sequence along with its context. Antigen: not known. The data belong to a study of identical twins. The donors were all healthy and Caucasian. A universal primer site came from template switching; cDNA carried unique molecular identifiers. A single record per CDR3 protein comes from TCRdb applying MiXCR to the 5' RACE reads. The top ten clones hold 4% to 5% of a sample with under 250,000 distinct CDR3 sequences, 9.5% to 15% of them seen once. Study-level results: Carriage of fewer insertions was seen in abundant cord blood beta clonotypes, whereas memory repertoires showed none. Modeled out-of-frame TCR alpha sharing in monozygotic twins fell below observed levels.

This CDR3 spans 13 amino acids. Germline-derived CDR1 and CDR2 are WSHSY and SAAADI. Between the trimmed V and J ends, which lost 4 bases and 4 bases, there was a span of 10 bases. Separately, the same data were catalogued under a study of yellow fever vaccine responses in identical twins.

The chain couples TRBV10-2 to TRBJ1-2, with D uncertain. The TCR sequence derives from a woman between 18 and 30 years old in good health. The sample comprised memory (CD45RO+) T cells sorted from blood. The CDR3 sequence is CASSALELYGYTF. The DNA of the CDR3 is TGCGCCAGCAGTGCCCTGGAACTCTATGGCTACACCTTC.